This T cell receptor (beta chain) was profiled in a study of blood T cells in healthy people across ages. Overall study context: Template switching captured about one barcoded beta molecule per two T cells.

This clonotype has a count of ten or more. The CDR3 length is 18 residues. Trimming pared 7 bases from V and 4 bases from J, leaving 29 bases between. The germline gives CDR1 SQVTM, CDR2 ANQGSEA. Next came a second PCR, run for roughly 6 to 11 cycles, which used a sample-barcoded 5' primer along with a J-beta primer mix. Tags on each cDNA molecule came from a template-switch adaptor with 12 random nucleotides. TCRdb re-analysed the 5' RACE reads in MiXCR, keeping a single row per CDR3 protein. Here the sample spans more than 1.4 million distinct CDR3 sequences, 42% being singletons. Sequencing was performed on blood. This chain joins TRBV29-1 and TRBJ2-1; maybe TRBD1 (6 bases). The TCR sequence derives from a woman aged 18 to 35 in good health. CDR3 sequence: CSALGTHATLTGYNEQFF. The CDR3 DNA reads as TGCAGCGCCTTAGGGACACACGCAACGCTGACGGGTTACAATGAGCAGTTCTTC.